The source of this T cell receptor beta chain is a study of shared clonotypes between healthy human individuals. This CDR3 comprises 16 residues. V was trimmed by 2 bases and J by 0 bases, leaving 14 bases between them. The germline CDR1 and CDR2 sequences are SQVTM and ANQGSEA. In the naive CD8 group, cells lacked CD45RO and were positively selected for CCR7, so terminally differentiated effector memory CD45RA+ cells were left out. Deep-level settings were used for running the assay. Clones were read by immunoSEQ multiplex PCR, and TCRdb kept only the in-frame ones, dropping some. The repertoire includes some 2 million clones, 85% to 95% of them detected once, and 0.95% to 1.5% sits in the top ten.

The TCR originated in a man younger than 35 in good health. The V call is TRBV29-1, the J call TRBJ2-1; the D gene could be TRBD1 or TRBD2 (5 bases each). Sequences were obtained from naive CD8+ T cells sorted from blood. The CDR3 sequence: CSVESVGDPSYNEQFF. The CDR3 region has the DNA TGCAGCGTTGAATCTGTTGGGGACCCCTCCTACAATGAGCAGTTCTTC.